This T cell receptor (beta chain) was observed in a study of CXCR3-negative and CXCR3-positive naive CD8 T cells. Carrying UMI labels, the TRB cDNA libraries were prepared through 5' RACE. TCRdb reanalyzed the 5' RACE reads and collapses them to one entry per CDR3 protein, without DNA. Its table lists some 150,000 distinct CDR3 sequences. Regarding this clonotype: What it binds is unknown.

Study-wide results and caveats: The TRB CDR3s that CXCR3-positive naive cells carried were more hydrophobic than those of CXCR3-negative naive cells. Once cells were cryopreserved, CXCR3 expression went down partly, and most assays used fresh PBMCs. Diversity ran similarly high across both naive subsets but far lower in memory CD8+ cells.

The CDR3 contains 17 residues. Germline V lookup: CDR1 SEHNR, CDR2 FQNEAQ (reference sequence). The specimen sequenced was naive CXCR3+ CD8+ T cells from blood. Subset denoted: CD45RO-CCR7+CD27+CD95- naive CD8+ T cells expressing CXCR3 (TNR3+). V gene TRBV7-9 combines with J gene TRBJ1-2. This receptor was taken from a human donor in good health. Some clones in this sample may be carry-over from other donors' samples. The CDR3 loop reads CASSPITGASEKYGYTF.